Shown below are 31 T cell receptor beta chains from a single sample sequenced in a study of shared clonotypes between healthy human individuals. Libraries were prepared by immunoSEQ multiplex PCR; TCRdb keeps only in-frame clonotypes and omits some of them. In the table there are nearly 2 million clones, about 95% of which are singletons. Only CD45RO-negative cells positively selected for CCR7 counted as naive CD8 cells, so terminally differentiated effector memory CD45RA+ cells were excluded. Sequenced material: naive CD8+ T cells sorted from blood. The receptors shown here come from a man in his late teens or twenties in good health.

The chain uses TRBV4-1 and TRBJ2-5, with D possibly matching TRBD2 (6 bases). The CDR3 extends over 14 amino acids. Germline lookup yields CDR1 MGHRA and CDR2 YSYEKL. V was clipped by 4 bases and J by 2 bases, with 11 bases between them. CDR3 region: CASSPGTFQETQYF. For the CDR3, the DNA is TGCGCCAGCAGCCCCGGGACTTTTCAAGAGACCCAGTACTTC.

This chain joins TRBV6-6 and TRBJ1-5; D is undetermined. The V gene's germline CDR1 is MNHNY and CDR2 SVGAGI (reference sequence). CDR3 size: 16 residues. V was trimmed by 0 bases and J by 3 bases, leaving 12 bases between them. The CDR3 region is CASSYSALQINQPQHF. The CDR3, as DNA: TGTGCCAGCAGTTACTCGGCTTTACAAATCAATCAGCCCCAGCATTTT.

In its sample, this clone was seen once. This rearrangement joins TRBV27 to TRBJ1-1, with unresolved D. Trimming left V 4 bases short and J 5 bases short, with 20 bases between. The CDR3 has 16 amino acids. In germline, CDR1 is MNHEY, CDR2 SMNVEV (reference sequence). Written as DNA, the CDR3 is TGTGCCAGCAGTTCAGCCCCGGGGAGGACGGAGACTGAAGCTTTCTTT. Its protein is CASSSAPGRTETEAFF.

J is TRBJ2-7 and V is TRBV27; 7 nucleotides align to TRBD1. CDR1 is MNHEY, CDR2 SMNVEV, per germline (reference sequence). V shed 6 bases and J 2 bases; nucleotides not matched to a gene: 1. This CDR3 contains 12 residues. The chain's CDR3 is CASSGTAYEQYF. CDR3 DNA sequence: TGTGCCAGCAGCGGGACAGCCTACGAGCAGTACTTC.

CDR3 residues: CASSLGTSPYSGANVLTF. The CDR3 nucleotides read TGTGCCAGCAGCTTAGGGACCTCTCCCTACTCTGGGGCCAACGTCCTGACTTTC. The chain uses TRBV7-2 and TRBJ2-6; D uncertain. This CDR3 contains 18 residues. The germline V gene encodes CDR1 SGHTA and CDR2 FQGNSA. The V end was cut by 1 base, the J end by 0 bases, with 13 bases between. The entire variable domain, with the rest obtained from reference TRBV7-2 and TRBJ2-6, is as follows: GAGVSQSPSNKVTEKGKDVELRCDPISGHTALYWYRQSLGQGLEFLIYFQGNSAPDKSGLPSDRFSAERTGGSVSTLTIQRTQQEDSAVYLCASSLGTSPYSGANVLTFGAGSRLTVL.

The chain employs TRBV5-4 and TRBJ1-1; D might be TRBD1 (6 bases). The V and J ends lost 5 bases and 2 bases respectively, with 16 bases between them. Germline assignment: CDR1 SGHNT and CDR2 YYREEE (reference sequence). The CDR3 extends over 15 amino acids. The CDR3 DNA sequence: TGTGCCAGCAGTTATTCGACAGGAGGAAACACTGAAGCTTTCTTT. This codes for CASSYSTGGNTEAFF.

J is TRBJ2-2 and V is TRBV10-1; D ambiguous. Germline V CDR1 and CDR2: WNHNN, SYGVQD (reference sequence). Trimming took off 2 bases at V and 5 bases at J, with 3 bases between the two ends. This CDR3 is 12 amino acids long. Written as DNA, the CDR3 is TGCGCCAGCAGTGAGGCGACCGGGGAGCTGTTTTTT. Translation gives CASSEATGELFF.

The chain carries TRBV4-1 and TRBJ1-6, with 7 nucleotides matching TRBD1. The V and J ends lost 1 base and 7 bases, in that order; junction bases with no gene match: 4. The CDR3 totals 15 residues. Germline CDR1 reads MGHRA; CDR2 reads YSYEKL. The chain's CDR3 is CASSQGRGQNSPLHF. Written as DNA, the CDR3 is TGCGCCAGCAGCCAAGGGAGGGGGCAGAATTCACCCCTCCACTTT.

The gene calls are TRBV27 and TRBJ1-2, with D tentatively TRBD1 (5 bases). V was clipped by 6 bases and J by 4 bases, with 18 bases between them. The CDR3 loop spans 15 amino acids. Germline lookup yields CDR1 MNHEY and CDR2 SMNVEV (reference sequence). CDR3 sequence reads: CASRPGPSPVYGYTF. CDR3 coding DNA: TGTGCCAGCAGGCCGGGACCGAGCCCGGTCTATGGCTACACCTTC.

The chain couples TRBV19 to TRBJ2-7; TRBD1 matches 7 bases. J gave up 1 base and V 7 bases, and 7 bases lay outside the gene matches. CDR1 and CDR2 (germline): LNHDA, SQIVND (reference sequence). This CDR3 is built from 14 residues. The CDR3 DNA follows: TGTGCCAGTAATCCAGGGGGAGCATCCTACGAGCAGTACTTC. This sequence encodes CASNPGGASYEQYF.

The genes are TRBV5-4 and TRBJ2-3, with 12 bases aligning to TRBD2. J gave up 3 bases and V 2 bases, and 10 bases lay outside the gene matches. The CDR3 spans 18 residues. Germline lookup yields CDR1 SGHNT and CDR2 YYREEE (reference sequence). The CDR3, as DNA: TGTGCCAGCAGCTTACTAGCGGGAGGATTTGGGTTGACAGATACGCAGTATTTT. Its translation is CASSLLAGGFGLTDTQYF.

The rearrangement links TRBV4-2 to TRBJ1-2, with 7 bases fitting TRBD1. Germline V gene sequence: CDR1 LGHNA, CDR2 YNFKEQ. Trimming took 4 bases from V and 1 from J; bases not matched to a gene: 6. The CDR3 is made up of 15 amino acids. CDR3 sequence (DNA): TGTGCCAGCAGCCTCACTCGGGACAGTAACTATGGCTACACCTTC. Translating gives CASSLTRDSNYGYTF.

The genes are TRBV27 and TRBJ1-2, with D tentatively TRBD1 (5 bases). This CDR3 has 15 amino acids. The V gene lost 4 bases and the J gene lost 5 bases, with 17 bases spanning the gap. CDR1 and CDR2 from the germline V gene are MNHEY and SMNVEV (reference sequence). The CDR3 DNA reads TGTGCCAGCAGTTCAACCGGGACCTCTGGGTATGGCTACACCTTC. Its protein is CASSSTGTSGYGYTF.

This sequence joins TRBV13 and TRBJ2-7, with 8 bases lining up with TRBD2. The CDR3 runs to 16 residues. V lost 9 bases, J lost 0 bases, and 13 bases stayed unmatched. CDR1 and CDR2 from the germline V gene are PRHDT and FYEKMQ (reference sequence). CDR3 region: CASRAGGSGASYEQYF. CDR3 in DNA: TGTGCCAGTAGGGCCGGCGGTAGCGGGGCCTCCTACGAGCAGTACTTC.

The CDR3 protein is CASSVTSGDNEQFF. The CDR3, as DNA: TGTGCCAGCAGTGTTACTAGCGGGGACAATGAGCAGTTCTTC. This chain connects TRBV2 to TRBJ2-1, with 10 nucleotides matching TRBD2. Trimming took 4 bases from V and 5 from J; bases not matched to a gene: 2. Germline V gene sequence: CDR1 SNHLY, CDR2 FYNNEI. The CDR3 spans 14 residues.

The chain uses TRBV4-3 and TRBJ1-2; 7 bases map to TRBD1. Germline V gene lookup returns CDR1 LGHNA and CDR2 YSLEER. This CDR3 is built from 16 residues. The ends lost 4 bases at V and 8 bases at J; junction bases unmatched: 16. CDR3 sequence reads: CASSRTGPPDFRGYTF. The CDR3 DNA sequence: TGCGCCAGCAGCCGGACAGGCCCGCCCGATTTTCGAGGCTACACCTTC.

This clone has a single count. The sample contains more than one DNA sequence encoding this CDR3. This sequence joins TRBV4-3 and TRBJ2-1; TRBD2 aligns across 8 bases. Trimming at V came to 1 base and at J to 3 bases, leaving 2 bases not matched to a gene. Germline-derived CDR1 and CDR2 are LGHNA and YSLEER. The CDR3 runs to 15 residues. CDR3 DNA: TGCGCCAGCAGCCAAGGCCTAGCGGGCTACAATGAGCAGTTCTTC. It specifies CASSQGLAGYNEQFF.

This clone was seen once. The chain uses TRBV7-2 and TRBJ1-2; no clear D. Germline CDR1 is SGHTA and CDR2 is FQGNSA. This CDR3 contains 12 residues. Trimming took 2 bases from V and 5 from J, leaving 6 bases between them. The CDR3 reads CASSLTFYGYTF. CDR3 DNA: TGTGCCAGCAGCTTAACCTTTTATGGCTACACCTTC. The full variable domain, rest sourced from reference TRBV7-2 and TRBJ1-2, is GAGVSQSPSNKVTEKGKDVELRCDPISGHTALYWYRQSLGQGLEFLIYFQGNSAPDKSGLPSDRFSAERTGGSVSTLTIQRTQQEDSAVYLCASSLTFYGYTFGSGTRLTVV.

V gene TRBV4-1 combines with J gene TRBJ2-7; tentative D call: TRBD2 (6 bases). The CDR3 runs 15 residues. The germline V gene has CDR1 MGHRA and CDR2 YSYEKL. V was trimmed by 2 bases and J by 4 bases, leaving 15 bases between them. The CDR3 DNA is TGCGCCAGCAGCCAATTGGAGGGGTTTCAATACGAGCAGTACTTC. Protein sequence: CASSQLEGFQYEQYF.

The chain recombines TRBV27 with TRBJ1-2; tentative D call: TRBD1 (5 bases). The germline gives CDR1 MNHEY, CDR2 SMNVEV (reference sequence). The CDR3 has 15 amino acids. The V gene lost 5 bases and the J gene lost 6 bases, with 19 bases spanning the gap. CDR3 residues: CASSPLGGVGNGYTF. The CDR3 DNA follows: TGTGCCAGCAGTCCTCTTGGGGGGGTTGGGAATGGCTACACCTTC.

This clone was detected once. The V and J genes are TRBV6-6 and TRBJ2-1; D is uncertain. CDR1 is MNHNY and CDR2 is SVGAGI in the germline V gene (reference sequence). CDR3 length equals 12 residues. The V gene lost 4 bases and the J gene lost 8 bases, with 9 bases spanning the gap. The CDR3 reads CASSLRFDEQFF. The CDR3 DNA reads TGTGCCAGCAGTTTAAGGTTTGATGAGCAGTTCTTC.

This clone was seen a single time. The V gene is TRBV6-6, the J gene TRBJ2-2; D may be TRBD1 (6 bases). The germline V gene encodes CDR1 MNHNY and CDR2 SVGAGI (reference sequence). Between the trimmed V and J ends, which lost 4 bases and 7 bases, there was a span of 13 bases. The CDR3 spans 14 residues. The CDR3 loop reads CASSSSGVGGELFF. The DNA for the CDR3 is TGTGCCAGCAGTTCCTCAGGGGTCGGCGGGGAGCTGTTTTTT.

The chain links TRBV19 to TRBJ2-7, with 8 bases that match TRBD2. The length of the CDR3 is 13 residues. The V gene's germline CDR1 is LNHDA and CDR2 SQIVND (reference sequence). The junction had 6 bases not matched to a gene; V was cut back by 6 bases and J by 5 bases. This CDR3 is CASRRAGLDEQYF. The CDR3 coding sequence is TGTGCCAGTAGACGGGCGGGACTAGACGAGCAGTACTTC.

This clone was picked up one time. The chain has TRBV4-1 and TRBJ2-1, with TRBD2 matching over 12 bases. The CDR3 is 18 amino acids. After removal of 2 bases from V and 8 bases from J, the junction contained 13 bases not matched to a gene. The germline gives CDR1 MGHRA, CDR2 YSYEKL. This chain's CDR3 is CASSQPRASGRAGDEQFF. The CDR3 DNA reads as TGCGCCAGCAGCCAACCGCGAGCTAGCGGGAGGGCTGGGGATGAGCAGTTCTTC.

For the CDR3, the DNA is TGTGCCAGCAGCCCCCAGGGGGGTCTCGGTGGCTACACCTTC. Amino acids: CASSPQGGLGGYTF. The rearrangement uses TRBV9 and TRBJ1-2, with 7 nucleotides matching TRBD1. The CDR3 contains 14 residues. Trimming removed 4 bases from V and 7 bases from J; junction bases left unmatched: 10. The germline gives CDR1 SGDLS, CDR2 YYNGEE.

This clone appeared once. This rearrangement joins TRBV27 to TRBJ1-5; tentatively, D is TRBD1 (6 bases). V dropped 4 bases and J dropped 6 bases, with 16 bases sitting between them. The CDR3 is 15 amino acids. The V gene's germline CDR1 is MNHEY and CDR2 SMNVEV (reference sequence). CDR3: CASSSLEGVAQPQHF. CDR3 DNA sequence: TGTGCCAGCAGTTCCCTGGAGGGGGTGGCTCAGCCCCAGCATTTT.

A single count supports this clone. The rearrangement uses TRBV5-5 and TRBJ1-5; no clear D gene. With 4 bases removed from V and 6 bases from J, the gap between germline ends came to 20 bases. The germline CDR1 and CDR2 sequences are SGHKS and YYEKEE (reference sequence). The CDR3 spans 16 residues. CDR3 loop: CASSPVHSEGLQPQHF. As DNA, the CDR3 is TGTGCCAGCAGCCCTGTCCACAGTGAGGGCCTTCAGCCCCAGCATTTT.

This clone was seen a single time. The CDR3 nucleotides are TGTGCCAGCAGTTACTCGACCGGAGACCTCTATGGCTACACCTTC. It translates to CASSYSTGDLYGYTF. V gene TRBV6-5 combines with J gene TRBJ1-2; no clear D. CDR3 length equals 15 residues. Trimming cost V 0 bases and J 4 bases, with 12 bases left between them. Germline lookup yields CDR1 MNHEY and CDR2 SVGAGI.

The chain is built from TRBV30 and TRBJ2-7, with TRBD1 matching over 8 bases. This CDR3 has 13 residues. V gave up 2 bases and J gave up 3 bases; unmatched junction bases: 3. Germline lookup yields CDR1 GTSNPN and CDR2 SVGIG (reference sequence). For the CDR3, the DNA is TGTGCCTGGAGTACGGACAGGGTCTACGAGCAGTACTTC. Amino acid sequence: CAWSTDRVYEQYF.

With regard to this clone: Other DNA sequences from this sample encode an identical CDR3 as well. The chain uses TRBV19 and TRBJ2-7, with D maybe TRBD1 (6 bases). CDR3 length: 13 amino acids. Germline V gives CDR1 LNHDA, CDR2 SQIVND (reference sequence). V was trimmed by 3 bases and J by 3 bases, leaving 9 bases between them. The CDR3 DNA follows: TGTGCCAGTAGTATCGACAGGAACTACGAGCAGTACTTC. It specifies CASSIDRNYEQYF.

V is TRBV19 and J is TRBJ2-7, with D possibly being TRBD1 or TRBD2 (5 bases each). Germline values: CDR1 LNHDA, CDR2 SQIVND (reference sequence). The CDR3 is made up of 13 amino acids. V was pared by 5 bases and J by 4 bases, with 12 bases between. The CDR3 is CASSGTEGYEQYF. The CDR3 nucleotides read TGTGCCAGTAGTGGGACGGAAGGTTACGAGCAGTACTTC.